The source of this T cell receptor (beta chain) is a study of blood T cell repertoires in COVID-19. About the research overall: COVID-19 samples, acute and convalescent, were from the United States, Italy and Spain. Nucleic acid was either cDNA or gDNA, and it came from T cells, B-cell-depleted T cells, or PBMCs.

The germline V and J ends were trimmed by 1 base and 6 bases, with 24 bases remaining between them. CDR1 is KGHSH and CDR2 is LQKENI in the germline V gene. The CDR3 loop spans 18 amino acids. Original processing notes: Amplified reference gene primers provided the basis for estimating nucleated cell counts. Method: immunoSEQ multiplex PCR; TCRdb's copy keeps in-frame clones and lacks some. The DNA gave D and trimming, while V, J and clone size come from that table. The sample lists over 110,000 clones; around three quarters were seen once. The sequence was obtained from a man older than 75 with acute or convalescent COVID-19. Sequencing was carried out using peripheral blood. The genes are TRBV18 and TRBJ2-5, with no clear D. The CDR3 here is CASSPRAQDSGLGKTQYF. CDR3 nucleotide sequence: TGTGCCAGCTCACCACGAGCTCAAGACTCCGGCCTAGGAAAGACCCAGTACTTC.